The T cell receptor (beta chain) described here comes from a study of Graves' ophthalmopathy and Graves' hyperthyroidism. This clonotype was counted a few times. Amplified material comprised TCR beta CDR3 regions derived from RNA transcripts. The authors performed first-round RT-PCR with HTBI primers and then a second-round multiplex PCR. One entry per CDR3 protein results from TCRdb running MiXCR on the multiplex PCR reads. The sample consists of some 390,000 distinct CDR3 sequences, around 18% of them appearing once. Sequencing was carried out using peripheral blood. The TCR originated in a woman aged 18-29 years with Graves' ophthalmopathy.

The CDR3 here is CSGGHETQYF. The CDR3 DNA sequence: TGCAGTGGAGGGCACGAGACCCAGTACTTC. The chain has TRBV20-1 and TRBJ2-5; maybe TRBD2 (5 bases). The CDR3 sequence is 10 residues long. The ends were cut back, 7 bases at V and 5 bases at J, with 8 bases in the middle. The germline V gene encodes CDR1 DFQATT and CDR2 SNEGSKA (reference sequence).